What follows are 20 T cell receptor beta chains derived from one specimen sequenced in a study of blood T cell repertoires in COVID-19. Generated by immunoSEQ multiplex PCR, the TCRdb table keeps only in-frame clones and is missing some. The sample lists 400,000 or so clones, around 91% occurring once. The sample consisted of peripheral blood. These receptors were collected from a woman aged 40 to 49 with COVID-19, enrolled during active disease.

This clone was recorded only once. The chain employs TRBV5-1 and TRBJ1-1, with 7 bases lining up with TRBD1. This CDR3 is built from 17 residues. The ends lost 2 bases at V and 0 bases at J; junction bases unmatched: 10. The germline gives CDR1 SGHRS, CDR2 YFSETQ. The CDR3 sequence is CASSLPPGTVMNTEAFF. The DNA for the CDR3 is TGCGCCAGCAGCTTACCCCCGGGGACAGTGATGAACACTGAAGCTTTCTTT.

This clone has a handful of counts. V and J are TRBV10-3 and TRBJ2-7, with TRBD2 identical over 7 bases. V gave up 5 bases and J gave up 4 bases; unmatched junction bases: 8. CDR1 is ENHRY, CDR2 SYGVKD, per germline. The CDR3 length is 14 residues. The CDR3 loop reads CAISRRECSYEQYF. The CDR3 DNA is TGTGCCATCAGTCGGCGGGAGTGTTCGTACGAGCAGTACTTC.

This clone was counted once. The chain recombines TRBV6-2 or TRBV6-3 with TRBJ2-7; perhaps TRBD1 as D (5 bases). CDR1 MNHEY and CDR2 SVGEGT come from the germline V gene. This CDR3 contains 17 residues. V was trimmed by 0 bases and J by 3 bases, leaving 18 bases between them. The CDR3 DNA follows: TGTGCCAGCAGTTACTCGAATGCGAGGCAGGGTTTCTACGAGCAGTACTTC. Protein product: CASSYSNARQGFYEQYF.

This chain joins TRBV29-1 and TRBJ2-3, with 8 bases identical to TRBD1. The CDR3 loop spans 13 amino acids. Trimming removed 3 bases from V and 5 bases from J; junction bases left unmatched: 4. In germline, CDR1 is SQVTM, CDR2 ANQGSEA. CDR3 region: CSVEDRVGDTQYF. CDR3 nucleotide sequence: TGCAGCGTTGAGGACAGGGTGGGAGATACGCAGTATTTT.

This chain connects TRBV19 to TRBJ2-3; 9 nucleotides line up with TRBD1. The CDR3 length is 16 residues. CDR1 LNHDA and CDR2 SQIVND come from the germline V gene (reference sequence). V lost 0 bases, J lost 4 bases, and 5 bases stayed unmatched. The CDR3 DNA is TGTGCCAGTAGTATAGATCTCACAGGGGGCGCAGATACGCAGTATTTT. As protein: CASSIDLTGGADTQYF.

This clone was counted a few times. The V call is TRBV4-3, the J call TRBJ2-2, with TRBD2 identical over 9 bases. The V segment lost 0 bases and the J segment 7 bases; nucleotides outside the gene matches: 9. Germline V CDR1 and CDR2: LGHNA, YSLEER. The CDR3 totals 17 residues. CDR3 nucleotide sequence: TGCGCCAGCAGCCAAGATGGGCAGAGCGGGAGGAACGGGGAGCTGTTTTTT. Translated: CASSQDGQSGRNGELFF.

CDR3 loop: CASSLNSGSSNQPQHF. DNA of the CDR3: TGCGCCAGCAGCCTGAACAGTGGCTCCAGCAATCAGCCCCAGCATTTT. The V and J genes are TRBV4-3 and TRBJ1-5; D call uncertain. There are 16 residues in the CDR3. The V and J ends lost 4 bases and 1 base respectively, with 14 bases between them. Germline assignment: CDR1 LGHNA and CDR2 YSLEER.

To note about this clone: Other nucleotide sequences in the sample specify the same CDR3. The V call is TRBV28, the J call TRBJ2-6, with D possibly TRBD2 on 5 matching bases. Germline CDR1 is MDHEN and CDR2 is SYDVKM. The ends were cut back, 5 bases at V and 0 bases at J, with 8 bases in the middle. The CDR3 totals 15 residues. This CDR3 reads CASSPGISGANVLTF. The CDR3 bases are TGTGCCAGCAGTCCGGGGATCTCTGGGGCCAACGTCCTGACTTTC.

The chain is built from TRBV28 and TRBJ2-2; 10 positions match TRBD1. Germline assignment: CDR1 MDHEN and CDR2 SYDVKM. Trimming cost V 0 bases and J 9 bases; bases outside gene matches: 7. The CDR3 is 16 residues long. CDR3 residues: CASSLWDRGMRRELFF. In DNA form, the CDR3 reads TGTGCCAGCAGTTTATGGGACAGGGGGATGAGGAGGGAGCTGTTTTTT.

This clone was found once. The V gene is TRBV30, the J gene TRBJ1-6; a weak D match, TRBD1 (5 bases). CDR3 length: 15 amino acids. Per germline, CDR1 GTSNPN and CDR2 SVGIG (reference sequence). V dropped 2 bases and J dropped 8 bases, with 16 bases sitting between them. The CDR3 bases are TGTGCCTGGAGTCCTCGGGGGAGCGGGCATTCACCCCTCCACTTT. It is translated as CAWSPRGSGHSPLHF.

The genes are TRBV30 and TRBJ2-3; D may be TRBD2 (5 bases). The germline V gene has CDR1 GTSNPN and CDR2 SVGIG (reference sequence). With 1 base removed from V and 1 base from J, the gap between germline ends came to 9 bases. This CDR3 comprises 14 residues. The CDR3 DNA reads TGTGCCTGGAGTGACTCCGGGGGCACAGATACGCAGTATTTT. Translation gives CAWSDSGGTDTQYF. The full variable domain, with the rest looked up from reference TRBV30 and TRBJ2-3, is SQTIHQWPATLVQPVGSPLSLECTVEGTSNPNLYWYRQAAGRGLQLLFYSVGIGQISSEVPQNLSASRPQDRQFILSSKKLLLSDSGFYLCAWSDSGGTDTQYFGPGTRLTVL.

The chain is built from TRBV9 and TRBJ1-2; no definite D call. There are 15 residues in the CDR3. The V gene's germline CDR1 is SGDLS and CDR2 YYNGEE. Trimming stripped 3 bases from V and 4 bases from J, with 16 bases between. The CDR3 here is CASSAESQHFYGYTF. DNA of the CDR3: TGTGCCAGCAGCGCGGAGTCCCAGCATTTCTATGGCTACACCTTC.

This rearrangement joins TRBV5-1 to TRBJ2-3; no reliable D call. This CDR3 spans 15 amino acids. CDR1 and CDR2 from the germline V gene are SGHRS and YFSETQ. The V and J ends lost 5 bases and 0 bases respectively, with 13 bases between them. The CDR3, as DNA: TGCGCCAGCAGTCAGGCTCCTCCTAGCACAGATACGCAGTATTTT. The encoded protein is CASSQAPPSTDTQYF.

The V gene is TRBV7-2, the J gene TRBJ2-1; 9 bases line up with TRBD1. The ends lost 6 bases at V and 9 bases at J; junction bases unmatched: 12. This CDR3 contains 15 residues. CDR1 is SGHTA and CDR2 is FQGNSA in the germline V gene. The CDR3 protein is CASSPFRDRVLEQFF. The DNA for the CDR3 is TGTGCCAGCAGTCCATTCCGGGACAGGGTCCTTGAGCAGTTCTTC.

This chain joins TRBV19 and TRBJ1-1, with 8 bases matching TRBD1. The CDR3 extends over 16 amino acids. CDR1 LNHDA and CDR2 SQIVND come from the germline V gene (reference sequence). V lost 5 bases, J lost 4 bases, and 12 bases stayed unmatched. DNA for the CDR3: TGTGCCAGTAGTCCAAGGACAGGGCGAGTTCCCACTGAAGCTTTCTTT. It translates to CASSPRTGRVPTEAFF.

This chain joins TRBV27 and TRBJ2-7, with D possibly matching TRBD2 (6 bases). CDR3 length: 22 amino acids. Germline V gives CDR1 MNHEY, CDR2 SMNVEV (reference sequence). Trimming shortened V by 8 bases and J by 3 bases, and 41 bases separated the two germline ends. The CDR3 nucleotides read TGTGCCAGCTCGCCACTCGGTTGGAGGGCCGGGGGAGTTGGTTCGCCTTACTACGAGCAGTACTTC. Translation gives CASSPLGWRAGGVGSPYYEQYF.

CDR3 in amino acids: CASSQVRGTGGKGEQFF. CDR3 sequence (DNA): TGCGCCAGCAGCCAAGTTAGAGGGACAGGGGGCAAAGGTGAGCAGTTCTTC. The chain combines TRBV4-1 with TRBJ2-1; TRBD1 agrees at 12 bases. V shed 1 base, J shed 9 bases, and the junction held 10 bases outside the gene matches. This CDR3 has 17 amino acids. From germline, CDR1 is MGHRA and CDR2 YSYEKL.

The chain employs TRBV7-2 and TRBJ1-2, with unresolved D. The CDR3 covers 15 residues. The germline V gene encodes CDR1 SGHTA and CDR2 FQGNSA. The V end was cut by 1 base, the J end by 0 bases, with 9 bases between. The CDR3 spells CASSLDPGTNYGYTF. CDR3 coding DNA: TGTGCCAGCAGCTTAGATCCGGGAACTAACTATGGCTACACCTTC. Full variable domain (missing parts from reference TRBV7-2 and TRBJ1-2): GAGVSQSPSNKVTEKGKDVELRCDPISGHTALYWYRQSLGQGLEFLIYFQGNSAPDKSGLPSDRFSAERTGGSVSTLTIQRTQQEDSAVYLCASSLDPGTNYGYTFGSGTRLTVV.

The CDR3 DNA follows: TGTGCCAGCAGCTTAATGGGGGGGCAAGAGACCCAGTACTTC. It translates to CASSLMGGQETQYF. J is TRBJ2-5 and V is TRBV7-2, with 7 bases that match TRBD2. The ends lost 2 bases at V and 2 bases at J; junction bases unmatched: 2. The CDR3 is 14 residues long. Germline CDR1 is SGHTA and CDR2 is FQGNSA. Full variable domain (remainder filled in from reference TRBV7-2 and TRBJ2-5): GAGVSQSPSNKVTEKGKDVELRCDPISGHTALYWYRQSLGQGLEFLIYFQGNSAPDKSGLPSDRFSAERTGGSVSTLTIQRTQQEDSAVYLCASSLMGGQETQYFGPGTRLLVL.

The CDR3 loop is CASSLASQGRETQYF. The CDR3 nucleotides are TGCGCCAGCAGCTTGGCATCCCAGGGGCGAGAGACCCAGTACTTC. The V call is TRBV5-1, the J call TRBJ2-5; a weak D match, TRBD1 (6 bases). Germline values: CDR1 SGHRS, CDR2 YFSETQ. The CDR3 length is 15 residues. V dropped 0 bases and J dropped 4 bases, with 13 bases sitting between them.